This passage covers 8 T cell receptor beta chains from one sample sequenced in a study of T cells in Graves' hyperthyroidism and ophthalmopathy. Amplification yielded TCR beta CDR3 regions, with RNA transcripts as the source. TCR CDR3 underwent first-round RT-PCR with the HTBI primer set. TCRdb analysed the multiplex PCR reads with MiXCR anew, one entry per CDR3 protein. The sample includes 500,000 or so distinct CDR3 sequences, under 20% of them seen just once. The specimen was blood. The receptors were sampled from a woman younger than 30 with Graves' ophthalmopathy.

This clonotype was counted a few times. This rearrangement joins TRBV19 to TRBJ2-2; 7 bases are shared with TRBD1. This CDR3 region has 18 residues. In germline, CDR1 is LNHDA, CDR2 SQIVND (reference sequence). After removal of 5 bases from V and 2 bases from J, the junction contained 14 bases not matched to a gene. CDR3: CASSGRQGSIGNTGELFF. The DNA of the CDR3 is TGTGCCAGTAGTGGTAGACAGGGAAGTATCGGAAACACCGGGGAGCTGTTTTTT.

V usage is TRBV4-2 and J usage is TRBJ2-5; D call uncertain. This CDR3 region has 15 residues. V was pared by 1 base and J by 5 bases, with 14 bases between. Germline V gene data show CDR1 as LGHNA and CDR2 as YNFKEQ. Here the CDR3 reads CASSQGVPFRETQYF. CDR3 nucleotides: TGTGCCAGCAGCCAAGGCGTACCGTTCCGGGAGACCCAGTACTTC.

This clonotype was found a few times. The chain carries TRBV27 and TRBJ1-2; 8 bases line up with TRBD1. Germline V gives CDR1 MNHEY, CDR2 SMNVEV (reference sequence). The CDR3 loop spans 14 amino acids. V shed 0 bases and J 11 bases; nucleotides not matched to a gene: 8. CDR3 nucleotides: TGTGCCAGCAGTTTATCGCAGGGGGCGGGGAGGTACACCTTC. This sequence encodes CASSLSQGAGRYTF.

This clonotype was detected many times. The chain links TRBV25-1 to TRBJ2-7, with D possibly matching TRBD1 (5 bases). The CDR3 consists of 13 residues. V dropped 1 base and J dropped 7 bases, with 11 bases sitting between them. Germline values: CDR1 MGHDK, CDR2 SYGVNS. CDR3 DNA sequence: TGTGCCAGCAGTGAATGGCAGGGTACGGAGCAGTACTTC. Translation gives CASSEWQGTEQYF.

This clonotype came up many times. The V and J genes are TRBV11-2 and TRBJ2-2, with D perhaps TRBD1 (6 bases). The CDR3 has 15 residues. CDR1 and CDR2 from the germline V gene are SGHAT and FQNNGV. Trimming pared 2 bases from V and 3 bases from J, leaving 10 bases between. The DNA for the CDR3 is TGTGCCAGCAGCTTATCAGGGGCCGACACCGGGGAGCTGTTTTTT. As protein: CASSLSGADTGELFF.

This clonotype was counted only a few times. V usage is TRBV7-3 and J usage is TRBJ2-2; D may match TRBD1 or TRBD2 (6 bases each). The CDR3 is 15 residues long. V dropped 5 bases and J dropped 6 bases, with 16 bases sitting between them. CDR1 SGHTA and CDR2 FQGTGA come from the germline V gene. The CDR3: CASSPIGGTAGELFF. The CDR3 DNA reads as TGTGCCAGCAGCCCGATCGGGGGCACAGCCGGGGAGCTGTTTTTT.

This clonotype appeared once. V is TRBV5-1 and J is TRBJ2-5, with D tentatively TRBD1 (5 bases). CDR3 length: 15 amino acids. Trimming removed 2 bases from V and 1 base from J, with 12 bases in between. CDR1 and CDR2 (germline): SGHRS, YFSETQ. Here the CDR3 reads CASSFGAGSQETQYF. The DNA of the CDR3 is TGCGCCAGCAGCTTTGGGGCAGGTAGCCAAGAGACCCAGTACTTC.

This clonotype was observed at least ten times. The rearrangement joins TRBV28 to TRBJ1-2; 7 positions match TRBD1. Looked up from germline, CDR1 is MDHEN and CDR2 is SYDVKM. Trimming at V came to 4 bases and at J to 5 bases, leaving 10 bases not matched to a gene. The length of the CDR3 is 15 residues. CDR3 sequence (DNA): TGTGCCAGCAGTTCCACTCAGGGGGGCCATTATGGCTACACCTTC. Translated: CASSSTQGGHYGYTF.